The clone carrying this TCR beta chain occurred a few times. The TCR beta repertoire was assessed by survey-level immunoSEQ sequencing. The method was immunoSEQ multiplex PCR; TCRdb's version includes in-frame clones alone and lacks a portion of them. The sample includes roughly 68,000 clones, just over 90% seen only once; the top ten take approximately 4.4%. V lost 8 bases to trimming and J lost 3 bases, with 17 bases between them. The CDR3 is 15 amino acids. Per germline, CDR1 MDHEN and CDR2 SYDVKM. This sequence originates from a man aged 40-50 years with rheumatoid arthritis. Sequencing input: PBMCs. This chain uses TRBV28 with TRBJ1-5; the D is unclear. The CDR3 here is CASCMRKSLNQPQHF. The CDR3 bases are TGTGCCAGCTGCATGAGGAAGAGTCTCAATCAGCCCCAGCATTTT.